This T cell receptor (beta chain) was sequenced for a study of T cells after yellow fever vaccination. Overall study findings and caveats: When the response was secondary, it was weaker but reached its peak faster, day 5 versus 15. Reappearance after the booster was observed for most primary-vaccination clones (96% CD4, almost 90% CD8).

TCRdb re-analysed the 5' RACE reads in MiXCR, keeping a single row per CDR3 protein. The sample gives approximately 110,000 distinct CDR3 sequences, around 8.6% of which show up once; 25% is in the top ten. Between the trimmed V and J ends, which lost 5 bases and 7 bases, there was a span of 10 bases. This CDR3 has 13 amino acids. Germline V gene sequence: CDR1 KGHDR, CDR2 SFDVKD. This clonotype was detected only a few times. Its target is not known. The receptor was derived from a man aged 30-40 years who received the YFV17D yellow fever vaccine. Sample: CD8+ T cells sorted from PBMCs, taken 45 days after the yellow fever booster vaccination. The chain couples TRBV24-1 to TRBJ2-2; D unresolved. CDR3 bases: TGTGCCACCAGTGGGGCCTTAGGCGGGGAGCTGTTTTTT. It translates to CATSGALGGELFF.